A single sample gave rise to the 5 T cell receptor beta chains below, sequenced in a study of control samples from healthy donors and cancer patients. The table came from immunoSEQ multiplex PCR; TCRdb's copy has only in-frame clones and leaves some out. The table includes approximately 100,000 clones, 92% detected once. Sequencing was performed on blood. These receptors were obtained from a human donor in good health. The donor label of this sample is uncertain.

The chain carries TRBV5-1 and TRBJ2-3; 8 nucleotides agree with TRBD2. Germline V gives CDR1 SGHRS, CDR2 YFSETQ. The CDR3 sequence is 19 residues long. The trim removed 0 bases at V and 4 bases at J, leaving 16 bases unmatched. This chain's CDR3 is CASSLAGTRGLGAPDTQYF. CDR3 DNA sequence: TGCGCCAGCAGCTTGGCCGGGACTAGAGGGCTGGGGGCACCAGATACGCAGTATTTT.

This clone occurred once. The chain employs TRBV5-6 and TRBJ1-3, with D perhaps TRBD1 (5 bases). The V end was cut by 4 bases, the J end by 1 base, with 12 bases between. The germline CDR1 and CDR2 sequences are SGHDT and YYEEEE. The CDR3 extends over 15 amino acids. CDR3 sequence (DNA): TGTGCCAGCAGCCGGGACTTGGGTTCTGGAAACACCATATATTTT. Translating it yields CASSRDLGSGNTIYF.

This rearrangement joins TRBV5-1 to TRBJ1-5; maybe TRBD1 (6 bases). V dropped 4 bases and J dropped 5 bases, with 16 bases sitting between them. CDR1 and CDR2 (germline): SGHRS, YFSETQ. The CDR3 is 15 amino acids. The CDR3 sequence is CASSPGGAWDQPQHF. As DNA, the CDR3 is TGCGCCAGCAGCCCGGGGGGGGCTTGGGATCAGCCCCAGCATTTT.

The rearrangement uses TRBV28 and TRBJ1-1; 8 bases match TRBD1. CDR1 and CDR2 from the germline V gene are MDHEN and SYDVKM. The CDR3 is made up of 15 amino acids. V lost 7 bases, J lost 1 base, and 8 bases stayed unmatched. This CDR3 reads CASTLAGTGNTEAFF. The CDR3 DNA is TGTGCCAGCACCCTCGCCGGGACAGGGAACACTGAAGCTTTCTTT.

This clone was recorded only once. The V call is TRBV6-6, the J call TRBJ1-1; a weak D match, TRBD1 (6 bases). Trimming removed 7 bases from V and 0 bases from J, with 21 bases in between. Per the germline V gene, CDR1 is MNHNY and CDR2 is SVGAGI (reference sequence). The CDR3 spans 17 residues. CDR3 amino acids: CASTRGGLPFMNTEAFF. The CDR3 DNA reads TGTGCCAGCACTCGTGGGGGGCTCCCGTTCATGAACACTGAAGCTTTCTTT.